Listed below are T cell receptor beta chains from one sample, sequenced in a study of CD8 T cells in ankylosing spondylitis. Each CDR3 protein gets one entry after TCRdb re-called the 5' RACE reads with MiXCR. The sample records a few hundred thousand distinct CDR3 sequences, 20% to 25% being singletons. Source material: blood, either unsorted or a sorted T cell fraction (not recorded which). The receptors come from a female donor with ankylosing spondylitis or in good health (not recorded which). The CDR3 runs from the conserved cysteine through the conserved F or W. A D gene is named only where the DNA matches it firmly. Size values are once, few and many counts, or a class for expanded clones, and some rows have none.

d_call	clone_size	j_call	cdr3_length	v_call	cdr3_nt	cdr3_aa
-	few	TRBJ2-5	15	TRBV20-1	TGCAGTGCTAGAGAGGGGATGGGGGGCCAAGAGACCCAGTACTTC	CSAREGMGGQETQYF
TRBD1	-	TRBJ1-5	13	TRBV20-1	TGCAGTGGGACACAGGGGGCGAATCAGCCCCAGCATTTT	CSGTQGANQPQHF
TRBD2	-	TRBJ2-5	12	TRBV24-1	TGTGACAATCGGGGGAGGGAAGAGACCCAGTACTTC	CDNRGREETQYF
TRBD1	-	TRBJ2-7	14	TRBV12-3/TRBV12-4	TGTGCCAGCAGTTCCGGGACAGGGCGGTACGAGCAGTACTTC	CASSSGTGRYEQYF
TRBD1	-	TRBJ1-1	15	TRBV20-1	TGCAGTGCTAGACCGGGACAGGGCGCTCTTTCTGAAGCTTTCTTT	CSARPGQGALSEAFF
-	-	TRBJ2-7	12	TRBV12-3/TRBV12-4	TGTGCCAGCAGACTCCTGGTGGGCGAGCAGTACTTC	CASRLLVGEQYF
-	many	TRBJ2-5	12	TRBV29-1	TGCAGCGGAGGGGCGACAGGCGAGACCCAGTACTTC	CSGGATGETQYF
-	few	TRBJ1-6	14	TRBV12-3/TRBV12-4	TGTGCCAGCCGGAGGGCAGGGAGTAATTCACCCCTCCACTTT	CASRRAGSNSPLHF
TRBD2	-	TRBJ2-1	16	TRBV20-1	TGCAGTGCTAGAGATAGGCGGGCTAGCGGGACAGATGAGCAGTTCTTC	CSARDRRASGTDEQFF
TRBD1	once	TRBJ2-5	15	TRBV6-1	TGTGCCAGCAGTCCTCTGACAGGGGAAAAAGAGACCCAGTACTTC	CASSPLTGEKETQYF
TRBD2	many	TRBJ2-7	14	TRBV20-1	TGCAGTGCTAACCAACTAGCGGGTACCTACGAGCAGTACTTC	CSANQLAGTYEQYF
-	many	TRBJ1-5	13	TRBV6-6	TGTGCCAGCAAAGCCTCCAGCAATCAGCCCCAGCATTTT	CASKASSNQPQHF
-	-	TRBJ2-7	18	TRBV5-1	TGCGCCAGCAGCCCGAGACGACAGCCAAGGGTGGGCTCCTACGAGCAGTACTTC	CASSPRRQPRVGSYEQYF
-	-	TRBJ1-6	16	TRBV6-5	TGTGCCAGCAGTTCCCTCACCGGGGCCAGTAATTCACCCCTCCACTTT	CASSSLTGASNSPLHF
TRBD2	-	TRBJ2-5	18	TRBV20-1	TGCAGTGCTAGGGGGAGGGCTAGCGGGAGGATCGGCGGGGAGACCCAGTACTTC	CSARGRASGRIGGETQYF
-	once	TRBJ2-3	13	TRBV14	TGTGCCAGCAGAGTCGGACACACAGATACGCAGTATTTT	CASRVGHTDTQYF
TRBD1	-	TRBJ2-5	15	TRBV6-1	TGTGCCAGCAGTAGGTTATCAGGGGGCGGAGAGACCCAGTACTTC	CASSRLSGGGETQYF
-	-	TRBJ2-3	17	TRBV9	TGTGCCAGCAGGCCCCCCGGGAGACTATACTGCACAGATACGCAGTATTTT	CASRPPGRLYCTDTQYF
TRBD1	few	TRBJ1-4	14	TRBV20-1	TGCAGTGCCAGGGGGCTCTTGCATTATGAAAAACTGTTTTTT	CSARGLLHYEKLFF
TRBD1	many	TRBJ2-6	18	TRBV12-3/TRBV12-4	TGTGCCAGCAGTCCCATGCCGGCCAGGGGGTCCGGGGCCAACGTCCTGACTTTC	CASSPMPARGSGANVLTF
-	-	TRBJ2-7	14	TRBV20-1	TGCAGTGCTAGAGATTTCGGGAGCTCCTACGAGCAGTACTTC	CSARDFGSSYEQYF
TRBD2	-	TRBJ2-1	17	TRBV10-3	TGTGCCATCAGTGAGTCTGTGGGCGGGGGTTCCTACAATGAGCAGTTCTTC	CAISESVGGGSYNEQFF
-	few	TRBJ1-6	15	TRBV28	TGTGCCAGCAGTTCGAGACTGACTTATAATTCACCCCTCCACTTT	CASSSRLTYNSPLHF
-	-	TRBJ2-7	14	TRBV9	TGTGCCAGCAGCCCTACACTCGTTGCCTACGAGCAGTACTTC	CASSPTLVAYEQYF
-	-	TRBJ2-7	12	TRBV28	TGTGCCAGCAGTTTATTGGGGCTCGAGCAGTACTTC	CASSLLGLEQYF
-	many	TRBJ2-3	16	TRBV7-2	TGTGCCAGCAGCTTTAGTACGGGATTTAGCACAGATACGCAGTATTTT	CASSFSTGFSTDTQYF
-	-	TRBJ1-4	14	TRBV20-1	TGCAGTGCTTCGCGAGGGCTCGATAATGAAAAACTGTTTTTT	CSASRGLDNEKLFF
-	few	TRBJ2-7	13	TRBV5-4	TGTGCCAGCAGCATACCAGGGGACTACGAGCAGTACTTC	CASSIPGDYEQYF
-	-	TRBJ1-1	14	TRBV6-2/TRBV6-3	TGTGCCAGCAGTCCGCAGGCGGGGCACACTGAAGCTTTCTTT	CASSPQAGHTEAFF
-	few	TRBJ2-1	19	TRBV6-2/TRBV6-3	TGTGCCAGCAGTTCCTTCATTGAAGAATTGGTCCCCCCCTACAATGAGCAGTTCTTC	CASSSFIEELVPPYNEQFF
-	-	TRBJ2-2	14	TRBV11-2	TGTGCCAGCAGCTTGAGGAGCATGGCCGGGGAGCTGTTTTTT	CASSLRSMAGELFF
TRBD1	-	TRBJ1-2	21	TRBV3-1	TGTGCCAGCAGCCGTCGACCAGGGGGCGCGGGAAAAAGGGCCGCTCCTTATGGCTACACCTTC	CASSRRPGGAGKRAAPYGYTF
-	-	TRBJ2-1	14	TRBV10-3	TGTGCCATCAGTGCGGAGAACTCCTACAATGAGCAGTTCTTC	CAISAENSYNEQFF
TRBD2	few	TRBJ2-1	14	TRBV20-1	TGCAGTGCTACCGGGACTAGCGTTTGGCATGAGCAGTTCTTC	CSATGTSVWHEQFF
-	-	TRBJ2-1	15	TRBV18	TGTGCCAGCTCACCACTTACAGGGTCCTACAATGAGCAGTTCTTC	CASSPLTGSYNEQFF
-	-	TRBJ2-7	12	TRBV20-1	TGCAGTGCGCCTACAGATTCCTACGAGCAGTACTTC	CSAPTDSYEQYF
TRBD2	-	TRBJ2-3	16	TRBV7-9	TGTGCCAGCAGCCTGAGACTAGCGGGAGGCACAGATACGCAGTATTTT	CASSLRLAGGTDTQYF
-	-	TRBJ2-1	13	TRBV7-8	TGTGCCAGCAGCCACGGATGGAGCAATGAGCAGTTCTTC	CASSHGWSNEQFF
-	few	TRBJ2-1	10	TRBV20-1	TGCAGTGCTAGATCCAATGAGCAGTTCTTC	CSARSNEQFF
-	-	TRBJ2-1	14	TRBV20-1	TGCAGCGCCCCGGTGAATCCGAGAGACAATGAGCAGTTCTTC	CSAPVNPRDNEQFF
-	-	TRBJ2-7	15	TRBV18	TGTGCCAGCTCACGGGGGACCGGAGACTCCTACGAGCAGTACTTC	CASSRGTGDSYEQYF
-	-	TRBJ2-1	17	TRBV6-2/TRBV6-3	TGTGCCAGCAGTTACTCTGGGGGTGGGACTTCCCAGGGGGAGCAGTTCTTC	CASSYSGGGTSQGEQFF
-	-	TRBJ1-1	14	TRBV10-3	TGTGCCATCAGTCCAACAGGGATTGACACTGAAGCTTTCTTT	CAISPTGIDTEAFF
-	few	TRBJ2-5	17	TRBV5-1	TGCGCCAGCAGCTTGGAGGCAGGACGGAGTTCTAGGGAGACCCAGTACTTC	CASSLEAGRSSRETQYF
-	-	TRBJ2-2	15	TRBV20-1	TGCAGTGCTAGGTCCCGGGGGCTAGCGCTCGGGGAGCTGTTTTTT	CSARSRGLALGELFF
-	few	TRBJ1-1	13	TRBV29-1	TGCAGCGGAATGTGGGCCTTTAACACTGAAGCTTTCTTT	CSGMWAFNTEAFF
-	-	TRBJ1-2	15	TRBV7-2	TGTGCCAGCAGCTTAGCAAGGCGGAGCCCCTATGGCTACACCTTC	CASSLARRSPYGYTF
-	many	TRBJ1-1	13	TRBV20-1	TGCAGTGCTTCCCTGAGAGTGAACACTGAAGCTTTCTTT	CSASLRVNTEAFF